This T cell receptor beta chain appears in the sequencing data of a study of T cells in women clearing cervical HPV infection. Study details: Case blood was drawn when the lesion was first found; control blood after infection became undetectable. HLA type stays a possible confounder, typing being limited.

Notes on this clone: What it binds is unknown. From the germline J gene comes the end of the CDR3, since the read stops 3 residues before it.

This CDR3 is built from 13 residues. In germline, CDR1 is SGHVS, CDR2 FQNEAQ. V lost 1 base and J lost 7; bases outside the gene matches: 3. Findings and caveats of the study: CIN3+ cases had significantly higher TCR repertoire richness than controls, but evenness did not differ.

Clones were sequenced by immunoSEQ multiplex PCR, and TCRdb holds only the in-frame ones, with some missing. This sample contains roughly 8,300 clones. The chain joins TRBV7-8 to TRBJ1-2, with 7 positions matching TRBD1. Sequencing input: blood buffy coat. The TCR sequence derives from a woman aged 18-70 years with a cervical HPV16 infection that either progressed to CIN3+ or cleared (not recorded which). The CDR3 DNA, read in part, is TGTGCCAGCAGCTTAGAGGGGGCAAGTGGC. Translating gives CASSLEGASG. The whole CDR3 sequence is CASSLEGASGYTF.